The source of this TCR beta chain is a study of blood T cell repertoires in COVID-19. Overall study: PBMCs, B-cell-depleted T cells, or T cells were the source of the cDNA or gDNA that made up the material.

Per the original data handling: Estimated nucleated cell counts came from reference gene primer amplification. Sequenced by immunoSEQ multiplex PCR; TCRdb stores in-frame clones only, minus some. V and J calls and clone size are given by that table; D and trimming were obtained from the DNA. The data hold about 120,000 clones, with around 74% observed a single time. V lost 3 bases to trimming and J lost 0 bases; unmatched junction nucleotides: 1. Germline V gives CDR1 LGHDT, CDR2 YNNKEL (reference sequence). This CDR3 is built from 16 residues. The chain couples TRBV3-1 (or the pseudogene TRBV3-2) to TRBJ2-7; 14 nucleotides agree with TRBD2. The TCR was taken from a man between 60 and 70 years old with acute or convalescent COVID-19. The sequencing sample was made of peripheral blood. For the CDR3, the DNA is TGTGCCAGCAGCCAGGGACTAGCGGGAGACTCCTACGAGCAGTACTTC. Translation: CASSQGLAGDSYEQYF.